The 3 T cell receptor beta chains below come from one sample, sequenced in a study of identical twins. TCRdb reprocessed the 5' RACE reads via MiXCR and lists one record per CDR3 protein. The table records 1.5 million to 2 million distinct CDR3 sequences, less than 35% of them present only once. What was sequenced was cord blood. These receptors were collected from a newborn girl in good health.

This sequence joins TRBV28 and TRBJ2-7, with D possibly being TRBD1 or TRBD2 (5 bases each). The germline V and J ends were trimmed by 5 bases and 5 bases, with 19 bases remaining between them. The V gene's germline CDR1 is MDHEN and CDR2 SYDVKM. The CDR3 length is 15 residues. CDR3 protein: CASSPHGAATHEQYF. CDR3 nucleotide sequence: TGTGCCAGCAGTCCCCACGGGGCAGCAACGCACGAGCAGTACTTC.

V usage is TRBV12-3 or TRBV12-4 and J usage is TRBJ2-2; 9 bases line up with TRBD2. This CDR3 is 16 amino acids long. V gave up 6 bases and J gave up 0 bases; unmatched junction bases: 5. CDR3 nucleotides: TGTGCCAGCAGGCGGACTAGCGACACGAACACCGGGGAGCTGTTTTTT. Amino acid sequence: CASRRTSDTNTGELFF.

This clonotype was observed a handful of times. As DNA, the CDR3 is TGTGCCACCAGTGGATTTTTTAGAGGCAATGAGCAGTTCTTC. Protein product: CATSGFFRGNEQFF. The chain has TRBV24-1 and TRBJ2-1; D is unresolved. The CDR3 has 14 amino acids. Germline CDR1 KGHDR, CDR2 SFDVKD. Trimming removed 5 bases at V and 6 bases at J, with 13 bases between.